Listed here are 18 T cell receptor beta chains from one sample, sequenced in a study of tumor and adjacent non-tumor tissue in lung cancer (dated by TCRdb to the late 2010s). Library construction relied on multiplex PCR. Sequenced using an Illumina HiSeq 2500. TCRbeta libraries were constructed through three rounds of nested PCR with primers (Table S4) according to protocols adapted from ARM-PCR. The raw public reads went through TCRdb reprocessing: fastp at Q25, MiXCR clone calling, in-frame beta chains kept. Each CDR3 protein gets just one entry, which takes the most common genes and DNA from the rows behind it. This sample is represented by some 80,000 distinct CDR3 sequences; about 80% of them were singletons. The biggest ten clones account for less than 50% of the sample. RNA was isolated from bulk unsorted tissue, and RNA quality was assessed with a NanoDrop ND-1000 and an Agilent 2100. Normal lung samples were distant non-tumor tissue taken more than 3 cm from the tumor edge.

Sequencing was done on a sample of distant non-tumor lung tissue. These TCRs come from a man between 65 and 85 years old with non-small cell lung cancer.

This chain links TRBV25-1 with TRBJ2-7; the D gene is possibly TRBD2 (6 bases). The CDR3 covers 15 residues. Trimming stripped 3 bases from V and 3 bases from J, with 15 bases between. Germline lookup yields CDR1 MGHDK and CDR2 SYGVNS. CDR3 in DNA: TGTGCCAGCAGTGATCCCTTAGCGGAGGACTACGAGCAGTACTTC. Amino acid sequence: CASSDPLAEDYEQYF.

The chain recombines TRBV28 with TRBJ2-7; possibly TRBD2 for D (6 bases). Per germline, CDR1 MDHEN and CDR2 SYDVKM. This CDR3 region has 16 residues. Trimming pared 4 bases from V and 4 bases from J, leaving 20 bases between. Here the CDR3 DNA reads TGTGCCAGCAGTTCCACGACGAAGGGGAGGAGGTACGAGCAGTACTTC. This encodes CASSSTTKGRRYEQYF.

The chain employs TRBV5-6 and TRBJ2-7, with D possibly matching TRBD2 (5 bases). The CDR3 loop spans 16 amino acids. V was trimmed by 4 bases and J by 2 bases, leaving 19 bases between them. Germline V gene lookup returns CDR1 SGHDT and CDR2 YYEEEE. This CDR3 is CASSPVLRDRTYEQYF. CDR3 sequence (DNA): TGTGCCAGCAGCCCCGTTCTCCGGGATAGGACCTACGAGCAGTACTTC.

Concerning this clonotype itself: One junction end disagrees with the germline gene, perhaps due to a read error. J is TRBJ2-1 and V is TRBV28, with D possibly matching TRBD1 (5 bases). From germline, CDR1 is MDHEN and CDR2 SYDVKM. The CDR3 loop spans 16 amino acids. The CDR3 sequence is CASGLGAGPFPNEQLF. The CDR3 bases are TGTGCCAGCGGTTTAGGGGCTGGGCCTTTCCCCAATGAGCAGCTCTTC.

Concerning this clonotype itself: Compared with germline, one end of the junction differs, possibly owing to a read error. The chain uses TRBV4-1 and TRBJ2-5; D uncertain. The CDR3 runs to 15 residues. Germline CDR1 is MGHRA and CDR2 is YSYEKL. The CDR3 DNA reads TGCGCCAGGAGCCAATACCCGCTGGGGCAAGAGACCCAGTACTTC. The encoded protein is CARSQYPLGQETQYF.

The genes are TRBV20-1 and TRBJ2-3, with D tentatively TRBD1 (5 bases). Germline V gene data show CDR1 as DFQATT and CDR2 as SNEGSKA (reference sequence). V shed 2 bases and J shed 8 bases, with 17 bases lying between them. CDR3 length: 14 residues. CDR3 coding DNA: TGCAGTGCTAGATCTTACAGGTTGCTAGTTACGCAGTATTTT. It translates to CSARSYRLLVTQYF.

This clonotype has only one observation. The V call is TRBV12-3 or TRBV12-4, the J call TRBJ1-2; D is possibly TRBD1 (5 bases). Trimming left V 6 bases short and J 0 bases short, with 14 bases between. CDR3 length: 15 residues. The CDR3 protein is CASRRAGYTNYGYTF. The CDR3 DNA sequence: TGTGCCAGCAGACGAGCAGGGTACACTAACTATGGCTACACCTTC.

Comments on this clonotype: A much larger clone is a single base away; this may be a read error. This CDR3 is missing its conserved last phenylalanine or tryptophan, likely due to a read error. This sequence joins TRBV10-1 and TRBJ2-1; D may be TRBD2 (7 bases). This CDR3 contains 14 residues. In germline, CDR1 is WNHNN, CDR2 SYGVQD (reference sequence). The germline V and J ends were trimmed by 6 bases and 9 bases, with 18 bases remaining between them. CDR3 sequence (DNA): TGCGCCAGCAGCCCAGTGGCGGGGGCCGGTGAGCAGTTCATC. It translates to CASSPVAGAGEQFI.

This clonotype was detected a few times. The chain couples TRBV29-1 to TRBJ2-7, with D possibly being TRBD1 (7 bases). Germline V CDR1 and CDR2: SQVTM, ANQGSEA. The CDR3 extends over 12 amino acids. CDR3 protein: CSARGANPEQYF. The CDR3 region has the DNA TGCAGTGCCAGGGGGGCGAACCCCGAGCAGTACTTC.

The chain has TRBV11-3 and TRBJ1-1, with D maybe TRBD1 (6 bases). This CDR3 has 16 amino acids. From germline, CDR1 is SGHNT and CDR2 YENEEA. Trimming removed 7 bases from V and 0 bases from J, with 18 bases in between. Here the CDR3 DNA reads TGTGCCAGCAACTTCCGGGACATAATCTTGAACACTGAAGCTTTCTTT. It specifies CASNFRDIILNTEAFF.

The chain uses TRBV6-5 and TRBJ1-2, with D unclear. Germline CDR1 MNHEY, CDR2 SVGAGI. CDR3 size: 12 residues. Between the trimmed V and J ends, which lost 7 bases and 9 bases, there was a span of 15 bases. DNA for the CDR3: TGTGCCAGCACTTCCACACGAGGATGCTACACCTTC. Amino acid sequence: CASTSTRGCYTF.

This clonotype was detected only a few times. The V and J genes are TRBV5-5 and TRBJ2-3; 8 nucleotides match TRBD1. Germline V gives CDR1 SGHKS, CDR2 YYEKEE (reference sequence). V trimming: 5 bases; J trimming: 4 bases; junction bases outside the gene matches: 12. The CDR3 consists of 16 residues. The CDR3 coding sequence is TGTGCCAGCAGTGCAGGGACAGGCATAAGGGCAGATACGCAGTATTTT. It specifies CASSAGTGIRADTQYF.

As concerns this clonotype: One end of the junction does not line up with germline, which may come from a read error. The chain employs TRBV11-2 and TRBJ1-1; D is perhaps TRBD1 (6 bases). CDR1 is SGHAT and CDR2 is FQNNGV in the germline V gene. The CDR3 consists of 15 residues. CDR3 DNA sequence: TGTGCCAGCAACCCCCCCAACGTTGGGGGCACAGAAGCTCTCTTT. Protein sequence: CASNPPNVGGTEALF.

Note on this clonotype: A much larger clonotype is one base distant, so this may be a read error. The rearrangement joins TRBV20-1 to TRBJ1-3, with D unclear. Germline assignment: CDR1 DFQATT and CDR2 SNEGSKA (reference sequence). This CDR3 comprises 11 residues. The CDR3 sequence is CSTRRGNTIYF. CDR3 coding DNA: TGCAGTACTAGGCGGGGAAACACCATATATTTT.

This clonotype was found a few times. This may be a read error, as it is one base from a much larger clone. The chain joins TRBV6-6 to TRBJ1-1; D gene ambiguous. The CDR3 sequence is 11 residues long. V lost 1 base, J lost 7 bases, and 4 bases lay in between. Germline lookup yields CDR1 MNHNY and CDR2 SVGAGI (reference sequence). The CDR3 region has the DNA TGTGCCAGCAGTTACTTGAATGAAGCTTTCTTT. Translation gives CASSYLNEAFF.

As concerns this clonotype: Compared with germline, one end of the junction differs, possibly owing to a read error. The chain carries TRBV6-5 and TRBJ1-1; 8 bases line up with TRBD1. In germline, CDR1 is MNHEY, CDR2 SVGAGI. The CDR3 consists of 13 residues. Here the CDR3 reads CATSWTGIAEALF. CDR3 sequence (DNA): TGTGCCACCTCTTGGACAGGGATAGCTGAAGCTCTCTTT.

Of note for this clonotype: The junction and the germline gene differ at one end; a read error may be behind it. As DNA, the CDR3 is TGCACCAGCAGCCTCCAAGGTGAAGCTTTCTTT. This codes for CTSSLQGEAFF. The chain couples TRBV5-1 to TRBJ1-1; D gene unclear. The germline gives CDR1 SGHRS, CDR2 YFSETQ. This CDR3 comprises 11 residues.

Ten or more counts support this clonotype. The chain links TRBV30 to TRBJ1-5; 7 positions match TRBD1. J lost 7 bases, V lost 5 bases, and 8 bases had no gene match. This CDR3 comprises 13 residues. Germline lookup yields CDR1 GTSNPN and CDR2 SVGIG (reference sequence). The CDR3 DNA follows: TGTGCCTGGGGCACCAGGGGGTTACAGCCCCAGCATTTT. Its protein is CAWGTRGLQPQHF.